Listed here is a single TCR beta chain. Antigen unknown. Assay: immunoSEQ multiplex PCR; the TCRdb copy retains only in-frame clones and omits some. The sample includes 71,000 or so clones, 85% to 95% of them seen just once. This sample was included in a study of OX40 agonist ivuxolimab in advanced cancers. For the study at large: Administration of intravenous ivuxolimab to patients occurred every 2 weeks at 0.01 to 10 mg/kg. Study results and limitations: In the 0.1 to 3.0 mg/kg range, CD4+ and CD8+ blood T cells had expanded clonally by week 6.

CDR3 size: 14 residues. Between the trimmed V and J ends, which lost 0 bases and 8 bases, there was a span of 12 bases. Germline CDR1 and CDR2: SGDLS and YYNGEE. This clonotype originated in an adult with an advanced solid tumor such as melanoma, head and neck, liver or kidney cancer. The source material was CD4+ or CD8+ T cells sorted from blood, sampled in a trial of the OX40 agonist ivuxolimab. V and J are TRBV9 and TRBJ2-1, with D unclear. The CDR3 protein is CASSVAPNIDEQFF. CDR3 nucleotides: TGTGCCAGCAGCGTAGCCCCAAATATCGATGAGCAGTTCTTC.